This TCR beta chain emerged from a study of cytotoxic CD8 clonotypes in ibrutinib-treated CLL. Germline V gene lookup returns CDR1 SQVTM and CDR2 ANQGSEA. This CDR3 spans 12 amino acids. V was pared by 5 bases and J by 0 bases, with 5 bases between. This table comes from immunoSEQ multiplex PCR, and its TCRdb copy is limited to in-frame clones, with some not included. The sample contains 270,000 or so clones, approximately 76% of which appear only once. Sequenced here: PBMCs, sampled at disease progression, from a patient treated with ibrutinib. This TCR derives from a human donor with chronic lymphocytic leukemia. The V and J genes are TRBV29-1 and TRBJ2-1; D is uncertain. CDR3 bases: TGCAGCGTTCGGAGCTCCTACAATGAGCAGTTCTTC. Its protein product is CSVRSSYNEQFF.